Sequencing of this T cell receptor (beta chain) was carried out in a study of vaccination and CD4 T cells after COVID-19. Across the whole study: Overlapping peptides of the spike proteins of SARS-CoV-2, HCoV-NL63, HCoV-OC43 and HCoV-229E were used for cell stimulation.

Noted time point: late sampling 161 to 241 days after vaccination in a few convalescent patients. Regarding treatment: approximately nine-day PBMC culture with coronavirus spike peptide pools or control peptides (ViraFEST assay). This clonotype appeared a few times. Its target is unknown. The V gene lost 5 bases and the J gene lost 0 bases, with 20 bases spanning the gap. CDR3 size: 17 residues. Per the germline V gene, CDR1 is LNHDA and CDR2 is SQIVND (reference sequence). Sequencing of DNA taken from cultured CD4+ T cells relied on the Oncomine TCR Beta short-read assay. Via MiXCR, TCRdb re-called the PCR reads, giving one row per CDR3 protein. The sample has 20,000 to 25,000 distinct CDR3 sequences; 45% to 55% are singletons.

V usage is TRBV19 and J usage is TRBJ2-7, with D perhaps TRBD1 or TRBD2 (6 bases each). The sample consisted of CD4+ T cells from blood, cultured in vitro, taken about 7 months after SARS-CoV-2 vaccination. The sequence came from a human donor who had recovered from COVID-19. In DNA, the CDR3 is TGTGCCAGTAGTCGCTCGATGGGGGGCTTTAGCTCCTACGAGCAGTACTTC. Protein sequence: CASSRSMGGFSSYEQYF.